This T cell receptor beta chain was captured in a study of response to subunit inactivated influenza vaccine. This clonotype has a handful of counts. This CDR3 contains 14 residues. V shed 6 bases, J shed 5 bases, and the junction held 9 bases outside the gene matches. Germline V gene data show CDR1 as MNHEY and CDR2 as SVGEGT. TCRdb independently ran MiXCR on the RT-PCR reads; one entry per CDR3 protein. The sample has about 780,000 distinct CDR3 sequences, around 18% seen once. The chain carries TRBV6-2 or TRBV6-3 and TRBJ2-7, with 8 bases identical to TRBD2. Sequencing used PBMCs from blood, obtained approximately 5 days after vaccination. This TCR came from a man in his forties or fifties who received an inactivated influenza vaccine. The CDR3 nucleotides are TGTGCCAGCAGATTAACGGGGGGGCCGAACGAGCAGTACTTC. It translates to CASRLTGGPNEQYF.